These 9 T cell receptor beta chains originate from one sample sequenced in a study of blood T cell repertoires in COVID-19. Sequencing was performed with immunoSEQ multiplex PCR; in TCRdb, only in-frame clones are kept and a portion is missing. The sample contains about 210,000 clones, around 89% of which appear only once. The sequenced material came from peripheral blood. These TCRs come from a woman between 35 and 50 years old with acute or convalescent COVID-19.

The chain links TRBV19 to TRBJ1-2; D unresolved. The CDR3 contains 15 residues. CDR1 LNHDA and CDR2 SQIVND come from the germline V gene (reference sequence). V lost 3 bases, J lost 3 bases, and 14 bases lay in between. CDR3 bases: TGTGCCAGTAGTATCAGTCTACCCCGGGACTATGGCTACACCTTC. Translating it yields CASSISLPRDYGYTF.

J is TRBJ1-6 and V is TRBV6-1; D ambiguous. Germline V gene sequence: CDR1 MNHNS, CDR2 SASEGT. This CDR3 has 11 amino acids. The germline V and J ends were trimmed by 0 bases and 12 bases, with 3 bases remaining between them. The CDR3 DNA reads TGTGCCAGCAGTGAAGCCTTACCCCTCCACTTT. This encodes CASSEALPLHF.

The CDR3 here is CASSLSIGSDTQYF. The CDR3 DNA sequence: TGTGCCAGCAGTTTATCGATCGGTTCTGATACGCAGTATTTT. The V gene is TRBV27, the J gene TRBJ2-3; D is undetermined. The CDR3 length is 14 residues. V was pared by 0 bases and J by 6 bases, with 10 bases between. CDR1 is MNHEY, CDR2 SMNVEV, per germline (reference sequence).

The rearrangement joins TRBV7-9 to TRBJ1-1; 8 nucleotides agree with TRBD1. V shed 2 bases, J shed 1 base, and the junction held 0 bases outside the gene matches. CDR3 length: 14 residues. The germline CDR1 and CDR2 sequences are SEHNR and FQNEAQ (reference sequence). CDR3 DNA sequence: TGTGCCAGCAGCTTACAGGGGGCGAACACTGAAGCTTTCTTT. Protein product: CASSLQGANTEAFF.

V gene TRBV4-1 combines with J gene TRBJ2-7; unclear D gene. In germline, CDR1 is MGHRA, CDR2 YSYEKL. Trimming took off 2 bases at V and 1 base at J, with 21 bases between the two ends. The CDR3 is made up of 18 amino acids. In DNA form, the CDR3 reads TGCGCCAGCAGCCAAAATGCTGTCGAAACGGTGGTTTCCTACGAGCAGTACGTC. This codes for CASSQNAVETVVSYEQYV.

Here the CDR3 DNA reads TGTGCCAGCAGCTTCGCAACAGCGAACACCGGGGAGCTGTTTTTT. Protein product: CASSFATANTGELFF. The chain recombines TRBV5-4 with TRBJ2-2; D not certain. There are 15 residues in the CDR3. The germline gives CDR1 SGHNT, CDR2 YYREEE (reference sequence). V was clipped by 2 bases and J by 0 bases, with 8 bases between them.

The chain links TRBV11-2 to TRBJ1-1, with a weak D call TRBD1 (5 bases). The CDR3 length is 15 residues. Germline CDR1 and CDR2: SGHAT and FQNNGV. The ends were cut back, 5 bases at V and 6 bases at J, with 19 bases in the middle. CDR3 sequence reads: CASSGRPQGTPEAFF. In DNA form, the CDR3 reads TGTGCCAGCAGCGGCCGGCCCCAGGGTACCCCTGAAGCTTTCTTT.

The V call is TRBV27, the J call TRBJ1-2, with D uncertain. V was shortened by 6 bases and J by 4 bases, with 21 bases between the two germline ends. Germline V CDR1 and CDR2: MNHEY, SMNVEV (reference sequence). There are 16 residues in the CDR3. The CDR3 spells CASRPRTSEGFYGYTF. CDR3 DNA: TGTGCCAGCAGACCACGGACTAGCGAAGGGTTCTATGGCTACACCTTC.

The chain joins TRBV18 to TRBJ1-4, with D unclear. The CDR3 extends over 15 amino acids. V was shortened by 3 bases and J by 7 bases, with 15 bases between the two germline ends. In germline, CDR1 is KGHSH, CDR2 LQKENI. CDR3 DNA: TGTGCCAGCTCACCTCCAGCCCGCGCGGGTGAAAAACTGTTTTTT. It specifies CASSPPARAGEKLFF. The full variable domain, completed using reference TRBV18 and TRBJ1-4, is NAGVMQNPRHLVRRRGQEARLRCSPMKGHSHVYWYRQLPEEGLKFMVYLQKENIIDESGMPKERFSAEFPKEGPSILRIQQVVRGDSAAYFCASSPPARAGEKLFFGSGTQLSVL.